The 3 T cell receptor beta chains presented below share a single source sample, sequenced in a study of control samples from healthy donors and cancer patients (dated by TCRdb to 2018 to 2021). Libraries were constructed by the immunoSEQ multiplex PCR assay. The source is immuneACCESS, and TCRdb retained only in-frame sequences with V and J called. Part of the clones is not carried over; for the studies checked, unresolved V genes explain less than half of this, and the remainder is unexplained. The sample includes roughly 63,000 clones, with around 87% observed a single time. The ten largest account for almost 6% of the sample. The source material was PBMCs. The receptors were gathered from a man aged 60 to 75 with colorectal cancer.

The chain links TRBV4-1 to TRBJ1-1; the D gene is possibly TRBD1 (6 bases). The CDR3 has 17 amino acids. CDR1 is MGHRA and CDR2 is YSYEKL in the germline V gene. V was pared by 1 base and J by 0 bases, with 15 bases between. The CDR3 DNA is TGCGCCAGCAGCCAAGGGCAGGGGAAAGGGGTGAACACTGAAGCTTTCTTT. This gives the protein CASSQGQGKGVNTEAFF.

The rearrangement links TRBV6-4 to TRBJ2-2; D is possibly TRBD1 (6 bases). CDR3 size: 16 residues. Trimming shortened V by 3 bases and J by 2 bases, and 13 bases separated the two germline ends. Germline CDR1 and CDR2: MRHNA and SNTAGT. CDR3 coding DNA: TGTGCCAGCAGTGATCGGGCAGGGGTTAACACCGGGGAGCTGTTTTTT. Its translation is CASSDRAGVNTGELFF.

The chain links TRBV6-6 to TRBJ1-1; 7 bases align to TRBD1. CDR1 and CDR2 from the germline V gene are MNHNY and SVGAGI (reference sequence). The CDR3 contains 14 residues. V trimming: 6 bases; J trimming: 1 base; junction bases outside the gene matches: 5. The CDR3 DNA reads as TGTGCCAGCAGAAGGGACAGCGCGAACACTGAAGCTTTCTTT. It encodes CASRRDSANTEAFF.